Below are 29 T cell receptor beta chains sequenced from a single sample in a study of OX40 agonist ivuxolimab in advanced cancers. The table came from immunoSEQ multiplex PCR; TCRdb's copy has only in-frame clones and leaves some out. The repertoire holds approximately 81,000 clones, with 93% as singletons. Sample: CD4+ or CD8+ T cells sorted from blood, taken in a trial of the OX40 agonist ivuxolimab. The receptors shown here come from an adult with an advanced solid tumor such as melanoma, head and neck, liver or kidney cancer.

The V call is TRBV9, the J call TRBJ1-5, with D perhaps matching TRBD1 (5 bases). CDR3 size: 16 residues. V was cut by 6 bases and J by 3 bases, with 19 bases left in between. In germline, CDR1 is SGDLS, CDR2 YYNGEE. As DNA, the CDR3 is TGTGCCAGCATACCTTTGGGACGGGCCTACAATCAGCCCCAGCATTTT. Encoded protein: CASIPLGRAYNQPQHF.

The chain joins TRBV4-3 to TRBJ2-1; the D gene could be TRBD1 or TRBD2 (5 bases each). Trimming shortened V by 0 bases and J by 7 bases, and 19 bases separated the two germline ends. This CDR3 contains 17 residues. Germline loops: CDR1 LGHNA, CDR2 YSLEER. This chain's CDR3 is CASSQDDGGPMENEQFF. CDR3 nucleotides: TGCGCCAGCAGCCAAGATGATGGGGGACCGATGGAGAATGAGCAGTTCTTC.

The V call is TRBV7-2, the J call TRBJ2-7; D possibly corresponds to TRBD2 (7 bases). The V end lost 1 base, the J end lost 6 bases, and 13 bases lay between the germline ends. This CDR3 has 14 amino acids. The V gene's germline CDR1 is SGHTA and CDR2 FQGNSA. This chain's CDR3 is CASSLGGGPVEQYF. DNA for the CDR3: TGTGCCAGCAGCTTAGGGGGGGGGCCGGTCGAGCAGTACTTC. Full variable domain (missing parts from reference TRBV7-2 and TRBJ2-7): GAGVSQSPSNKVTEKGKDVELRCDPISGHTALYWYRQSLGQGLEFLIYFQGNSAPDKSGLPSDRFSAERTGGSVSTLTIQRTQQEDSAVYLCASSLGGGPVEQYFGPGTRLTVT.

This clone showed up just a few times. This rearrangement joins TRBV7-8 to TRBJ1-1; D is uncertain. The V gene's germline CDR1 is SGHVS and CDR2 FQNEAQ. The CDR3 runs 13 residues. V dropped 1 base and J dropped 0 bases, with 3 bases sitting between them. This chain's CDR3 is CASSLEMNTEAFF. As DNA, the CDR3 is TGTGCCAGCAGCTTAGAGATGAACACTGAAGCTTTCTTT.

The CDR3 DNA reads as TGTGCCAGCAGCTTAGGAGGGCCCCACCCGGGGGGCTACACCTTC. Its translation: CASSLGGPHPGGYTF. The chain uses TRBV7-2 and TRBJ1-2; D ambiguous. V lost 1 base and J lost 8, with 17 bases in between. The germline V gene has CDR1 SGHTA and CDR2 FQGNSA. The CDR3 contains 15 residues.

The J gene is TRBJ2-7, the V gene TRBV7-9, with 7 bases identical to TRBD1. V dropped 5 bases and J dropped 0; count of bases not matched to a gene: 13. Germline V CDR1 and CDR2: SEHNR, FQNEAQ (reference sequence). The CDR3 has 17 residues. CDR3 in amino acids: CASSPPRDSLSSYEQYF. The CDR3 DNA follows: TGTGCCAGCAGCCCCCCCCGGGACAGTCTTAGCTCCTACGAGCAGTACTTC.

The genes are TRBV9 and TRBJ2-7; 11 bases align to TRBD2. V trimming: 3 bases; J trimming: 3 bases; junction bases outside the gene matches: 8. CDR1 SGDLS and CDR2 YYNGEE come from the germline V gene. The CDR3 spans 16 residues. The CDR3 region is CASSDSPGLAVYEQYF. The CDR3 DNA sequence: TGTGCCAGCAGCGATTCTCCGGGACTAGCGGTCTACGAGCAGTACTTC. The full variable domain, completed using reference TRBV9 and TRBJ2-7, is DSGVTQTPKHLITATGQRVTLRCSPRSGDLSVYWYQQSLDQGLQFLIQYYNGEERAKGNILERFSAQQFPDLHSELNLSSLELGDSALYFCASSDSPGLAVYEQYFGPGTRLTVT.

The rearrangement joins TRBV9 to TRBJ2-3, with D unclear. The CDR3 consists of 14 residues. Germline CDR1 is SGDLS and CDR2 is YYNGEE. Trimming removed 0 bases from V and 6 bases from J, with 11 bases in between. CDR3 loop: CASSVGGSSDTQYF. The CDR3 DNA reads TGTGCCAGCAGCGTAGGGGGTAGCTCGGATACGCAGTATTTT. The variable domain in full, completed from reference TRBV9 and TRBJ2-3, reads DSGVTQTPKHLITATGQRVTLRCSPRSGDLSVYWYQQSLDQGLQFLIQYYNGEERAKGNILERFSAQQFPDLHSELNLSSLELGDSALYFCASSVGGSSDTQYFGPGTRLTVL.

The chain couples TRBV2 to TRBJ2-1; either TRBD1 or TRBD2 may supply D (5 bases each). V lost 2 bases to trimming and J lost 3 bases, with 26 bases between them. CDR1 is SNHLY, CDR2 FYNNEI, per germline. The length of the CDR3 is 20 residues. The CDR3 region has the DNA TGTGCCAGCAGTGAAACCGACAGAGAGGGCCCAACGCCACTCTACAATGAGCAGTTCTTC. Translating it yields CASSETDREGPTPLYNEQFF.

The count of this clone is one. The chain links TRBV15 to TRBJ2-7; D possibly corresponds to TRBD2 (5 bases). This CDR3 has 15 residues. Trimming removed 0 bases from V and 6 bases from J, with 15 bases in between. Germline V gene sequence: CDR1 LNHNV, CDR2 YYDKDF (reference sequence). This chain's CDR3 is CATSRDGVGVREQYF. CDR3 in DNA: TGTGCCACCAGCAGAGATGGGGTGGGAGTCCGCGAGCAGTACTTC.

This rearrangement joins TRBV4-2 to TRBJ1-1; TRBD1 matches at 11 bases. The germline CDR1 and CDR2 sequences are LGHNA and YNFKEQ. J was trimmed by 5 bases and V by 0 bases; bases with no gene match: 8. CDR3 length: 17 amino acids. CDR3 sequence reads: CASSQEPSGQGGTEAFF. DNA of the CDR3: TGTGCCAGCAGCCAAGAGCCTTCGGGACAGGGGGGTACTGAAGCTTTCTTT.

This clone was seen just once. This rearrangement joins TRBV27 to TRBJ2-3, with a weak D call TRBD2 (6 bases). Germline V gene lookup returns CDR1 MNHEY and CDR2 SMNVEV (reference sequence). V lost 0 bases and J lost 2, with 15 bases in between. The CDR3 consists of 17 residues. The CDR3 DNA is TGTGCCAGCAGTTTATCTCCTGGGGAGGCCTTCACAGATACGCAGTATTTT. Its translation is CASSLSPGEAFTDTQYF.

V usage is TRBV4-3 and J usage is TRBJ1-2; the D is unclear. Germline V gives CDR1 LGHNA, CDR2 YSLEER. CDR3 length: 15 residues. V shed 0 bases and J shed 0 bases, with 8 bases lying between them. The CDR3 DNA reads as TGCGCCAGCAGCCAAGATATCGGCACTAACTATGGCTACACCTTC. Its translation is CASSQDIGTNYGYTF.

The rearrangement uses TRBV9 and TRBJ2-1; D uncertain. V was trimmed by 0 bases and J by 1 base, leaving 5 bases between them. The CDR3 has 14 residues. Per the germline V gene, CDR1 is SGDLS and CDR2 is YYNGEE. CDR3 sequence: CASSVGGSYNEQFF. As DNA, the CDR3 is TGTGCCAGCAGCGTAGGGGGATCCTACAATGAGCAGTTCTTC.

V usage is TRBV4-3 and J usage is TRBJ1-4; D ambiguous. Between the trimmed V and J ends, which lost 0 bases and 7 bases, there was a span of 3 bases. The CDR3 runs 12 residues. Looked up from germline, CDR1 is LGHNA and CDR2 is YSLEER. For the CDR3, the DNA is TGCGCCAGCAGCCAAGATAGTGAAAAACTGTTTTTT. Encoded protein: CASSQDSEKLFF.

This chain connects TRBV7-2 to TRBJ1-5, with a tentative D call TRBD1 (5 bases). The V gene lost 0 bases and the J gene lost 0 bases, with 18 bases spanning the gap. Germline CDR1 and CDR2: SGHTA and FQGNSA. The CDR3 is 19 residues long. The CDR3 sequence: CASSLALTVSDYSNQPQHF. The CDR3 DNA is TGTGCCAGCAGCTTAGCCCTGACAGTCAGTGATTATAGCAATCAGCCCCAGCATTTT.

The chain has TRBV21-1 and TRBJ2-5; the table names TRBD1, a call not compared with the DNA. TRBV21-1 is a recognized pseudogene. CDR3 size: 14 residues. CDR3 amino acids: CASSNPGTTSTQYF. CDR3 DNA sequence: TGTGCCAGCAGCAACCCCGGGACAACCTCGACCCAGTACTTC.

The chain is built from TRBV19 and TRBJ2-1, with D possibly TRBD1 on 7 matching bases. The germline V and J ends were trimmed by 10 bases and 7 bases, with 23 bases remaining between them. The CDR3 consists of 15 residues. CDR1 is LNHDA and CDR2 is SQIVND in the germline V gene (reference sequence). The CDR3 region has the DNA TGTGCCACCCTCTCGGTGCAGGGGGGCCTAAATGAGCAGTTCTTC. As protein: CATLSVQGGLNEQFF.

This rearrangement joins TRBV4-3 to TRBJ2-7; 8 bases agree with TRBD1. Trimming cost V 4 bases and J 2 bases; bases outside gene matches: 10. In germline, CDR1 is LGHNA, CDR2 YSLEER. The CDR3 covers 16 residues. The CDR3 sequence: CASSPSSRTGTYEQYF. CDR3 DNA sequence: TGCGCCAGCAGCCCATCCAGTCGGACAGGGACCTACGAGCAGTACTTC.

CDR3 sequence: CASSLDGQLDEKLFF. The CDR3 DNA is TGTGCCAGCAGCTTAGATGGACAGCTAGATGAAAAACTGTTTTTT. V and J are TRBV7-9 and TRBJ1-4; a possible D gene is TRBD1 (6 bases). Germline V gene lookup returns CDR1 SEHNR and CDR2 FQNEAQ (reference sequence). This CDR3 is built from 15 residues. The V end was cut by 1 base, the J end by 6 bases, with 12 bases between.

The rearrangement links TRBV7-2 to TRBJ1-4; no definite D call. This CDR3 comprises 13 residues. Trimming pared 4 bases from V and 7 bases from J, leaving 10 bases between. The germline V gene has CDR1 SGHTA and CDR2 FQGNSA. This CDR3 reads CASSSAPGEKLFF. The CDR3 coding sequence is TGTGCCAGCAGCTCAGCCCCTGGTGAAAAACTGTTTTTT.

This CDR3 is CASSQDTSGGALADTQYF. The DNA of the CDR3 is TGCGCCAGCAGCCAAGATACTAGCGGGGGGGCCCTCGCAGATACGCAGTATTTT. The V and J genes are TRBV4-3 and TRBJ2-3, with TRBD2 identical over 13 bases. This CDR3 region has 18 residues. V shed 0 bases and J 4 bases; nucleotides not matched to a gene: 7. The germline V gene has CDR1 LGHNA and CDR2 YSLEER.

The rearrangement links TRBV27 to TRBJ1-2; D is ambiguous. Germline V gives CDR1 MNHEY, CDR2 SMNVEV (reference sequence). The CDR3 is 15 amino acids. Trimming left V 4 bases short and J 4 bases short, with 16 bases between. The chain's CDR3 is CASSYSAAGSYGYTF. As DNA, the CDR3 is TGTGCCAGCAGTTATTCGGCGGCTGGGAGCTATGGCTACACCTTC.

J is TRBJ1-1 and V is TRBV5-6; D is possibly TRBD1 (5 bases). This CDR3 contains 13 residues. The germline CDR1 and CDR2 sequences are SGHDT and YYEEEE. The V and J ends lost 0 bases and 3 bases respectively, with 6 bases between them. The CDR3 coding sequence is TGTGCCAGCAGCTTGGGAGGGGACACTGAAGCTTTCTTT. It codes for CASSLGGDTEAFF. The variable domain in full, completed from reference TRBV5-6 and TRBJ1-1, reads DAGVTQSPTHLIKTRGQQVTLRCSPKSGHDTVSWYQQALGQGPQFIFQYYEEEERQRGNFPDRFSGHQFPNYSSELNVNALLLGDSALYLCASSLGGDTEAFFGQGTRLTVV.

The chain recombines TRBV10-3 with TRBJ2-1; TRBD2 matches at 7 bases. Per germline, CDR1 ENHRY and CDR2 SYGVKD. This CDR3 spans 13 amino acids. Losses at the gene ends were 6 bases for V and 6 bases for J; bases not matched to a gene: 5. The CDR3, as DNA: TGTGCCATCAGCCAAGGGACTATCAATGAGCAGTTCTTC. Protein: CAISQGTINEQFF.

The chain carries TRBV9 and TRBJ1-5, with D uncertain. V was shortened by 4 bases and J by 5 bases, with 22 bases between the two germline ends. CDR3 length: 17 amino acids. Germline V lookup: CDR1 SGDLS, CDR2 YYNGEE. Written as DNA, the CDR3 is TGTGCCAGCAGCCTTGATGTGGTTTGGGGTCCGCATCAGCCCCAGCATTTT. Its protein product is CASSLDVVWGPHQPQHF.

This clone appeared once. This chain links TRBV7-9 with TRBJ2-1, with D possibly matching TRBD1 (5 bases). Germline lookup yields CDR1 SEHNR and CDR2 FQNEAQ (reference sequence). CDR3 length equals 12 residues. The germline V and J ends were trimmed by 7 bases and 7 bases, with 11 bases remaining between them. The CDR3 DNA follows: TGTGCCAGCACCAGGGTCTGGAATGAGCAGTTCTTC. Translated: CASTRVWNEQFF. The full variable domain, with the rest looked up from reference TRBV7-9 and TRBJ2-1, is DTGVSQNPRHKITKRGQNVTFRCDPISEHNRLYWYRQTLGQGPEFLTYFQNEAQLEKSRLLSDRFSAERPKGSFSTLEIQRTEQGDSAMYLCASTRVWNEQFFGPGTRLTVL.

The J gene is TRBJ2-1, the V gene TRBV6-5; perhaps TRBD2 as D (5 bases). Germline-derived CDR1 and CDR2 are MNHEY and SVGAGI. V was clipped by 2 bases and J by 4 bases, with 12 bases between them. This CDR3 is 15 amino acids long. The CDR3 DNA reads as TGTGCCAGCAGTTACACGGGGTATAGATACAATGAGCAGTTCTTC. This encodes CASSYTGYRYNEQFF.

The chain combines TRBV7-9 with TRBJ2-7; D call uncertain. Germline V gives CDR1 SEHNR, CDR2 FQNEAQ (reference sequence). The V end lost 5 bases, the J end lost 0 bases, and 11 bases lay between the germline ends. There are 14 residues in the CDR3. In nucleotides, the CDR3 is TGTGCCAGCAGCCCAGAGGACGGCTCCTACGAGCAGTACTTC. This translates into CASSPEDGSYEQYF.